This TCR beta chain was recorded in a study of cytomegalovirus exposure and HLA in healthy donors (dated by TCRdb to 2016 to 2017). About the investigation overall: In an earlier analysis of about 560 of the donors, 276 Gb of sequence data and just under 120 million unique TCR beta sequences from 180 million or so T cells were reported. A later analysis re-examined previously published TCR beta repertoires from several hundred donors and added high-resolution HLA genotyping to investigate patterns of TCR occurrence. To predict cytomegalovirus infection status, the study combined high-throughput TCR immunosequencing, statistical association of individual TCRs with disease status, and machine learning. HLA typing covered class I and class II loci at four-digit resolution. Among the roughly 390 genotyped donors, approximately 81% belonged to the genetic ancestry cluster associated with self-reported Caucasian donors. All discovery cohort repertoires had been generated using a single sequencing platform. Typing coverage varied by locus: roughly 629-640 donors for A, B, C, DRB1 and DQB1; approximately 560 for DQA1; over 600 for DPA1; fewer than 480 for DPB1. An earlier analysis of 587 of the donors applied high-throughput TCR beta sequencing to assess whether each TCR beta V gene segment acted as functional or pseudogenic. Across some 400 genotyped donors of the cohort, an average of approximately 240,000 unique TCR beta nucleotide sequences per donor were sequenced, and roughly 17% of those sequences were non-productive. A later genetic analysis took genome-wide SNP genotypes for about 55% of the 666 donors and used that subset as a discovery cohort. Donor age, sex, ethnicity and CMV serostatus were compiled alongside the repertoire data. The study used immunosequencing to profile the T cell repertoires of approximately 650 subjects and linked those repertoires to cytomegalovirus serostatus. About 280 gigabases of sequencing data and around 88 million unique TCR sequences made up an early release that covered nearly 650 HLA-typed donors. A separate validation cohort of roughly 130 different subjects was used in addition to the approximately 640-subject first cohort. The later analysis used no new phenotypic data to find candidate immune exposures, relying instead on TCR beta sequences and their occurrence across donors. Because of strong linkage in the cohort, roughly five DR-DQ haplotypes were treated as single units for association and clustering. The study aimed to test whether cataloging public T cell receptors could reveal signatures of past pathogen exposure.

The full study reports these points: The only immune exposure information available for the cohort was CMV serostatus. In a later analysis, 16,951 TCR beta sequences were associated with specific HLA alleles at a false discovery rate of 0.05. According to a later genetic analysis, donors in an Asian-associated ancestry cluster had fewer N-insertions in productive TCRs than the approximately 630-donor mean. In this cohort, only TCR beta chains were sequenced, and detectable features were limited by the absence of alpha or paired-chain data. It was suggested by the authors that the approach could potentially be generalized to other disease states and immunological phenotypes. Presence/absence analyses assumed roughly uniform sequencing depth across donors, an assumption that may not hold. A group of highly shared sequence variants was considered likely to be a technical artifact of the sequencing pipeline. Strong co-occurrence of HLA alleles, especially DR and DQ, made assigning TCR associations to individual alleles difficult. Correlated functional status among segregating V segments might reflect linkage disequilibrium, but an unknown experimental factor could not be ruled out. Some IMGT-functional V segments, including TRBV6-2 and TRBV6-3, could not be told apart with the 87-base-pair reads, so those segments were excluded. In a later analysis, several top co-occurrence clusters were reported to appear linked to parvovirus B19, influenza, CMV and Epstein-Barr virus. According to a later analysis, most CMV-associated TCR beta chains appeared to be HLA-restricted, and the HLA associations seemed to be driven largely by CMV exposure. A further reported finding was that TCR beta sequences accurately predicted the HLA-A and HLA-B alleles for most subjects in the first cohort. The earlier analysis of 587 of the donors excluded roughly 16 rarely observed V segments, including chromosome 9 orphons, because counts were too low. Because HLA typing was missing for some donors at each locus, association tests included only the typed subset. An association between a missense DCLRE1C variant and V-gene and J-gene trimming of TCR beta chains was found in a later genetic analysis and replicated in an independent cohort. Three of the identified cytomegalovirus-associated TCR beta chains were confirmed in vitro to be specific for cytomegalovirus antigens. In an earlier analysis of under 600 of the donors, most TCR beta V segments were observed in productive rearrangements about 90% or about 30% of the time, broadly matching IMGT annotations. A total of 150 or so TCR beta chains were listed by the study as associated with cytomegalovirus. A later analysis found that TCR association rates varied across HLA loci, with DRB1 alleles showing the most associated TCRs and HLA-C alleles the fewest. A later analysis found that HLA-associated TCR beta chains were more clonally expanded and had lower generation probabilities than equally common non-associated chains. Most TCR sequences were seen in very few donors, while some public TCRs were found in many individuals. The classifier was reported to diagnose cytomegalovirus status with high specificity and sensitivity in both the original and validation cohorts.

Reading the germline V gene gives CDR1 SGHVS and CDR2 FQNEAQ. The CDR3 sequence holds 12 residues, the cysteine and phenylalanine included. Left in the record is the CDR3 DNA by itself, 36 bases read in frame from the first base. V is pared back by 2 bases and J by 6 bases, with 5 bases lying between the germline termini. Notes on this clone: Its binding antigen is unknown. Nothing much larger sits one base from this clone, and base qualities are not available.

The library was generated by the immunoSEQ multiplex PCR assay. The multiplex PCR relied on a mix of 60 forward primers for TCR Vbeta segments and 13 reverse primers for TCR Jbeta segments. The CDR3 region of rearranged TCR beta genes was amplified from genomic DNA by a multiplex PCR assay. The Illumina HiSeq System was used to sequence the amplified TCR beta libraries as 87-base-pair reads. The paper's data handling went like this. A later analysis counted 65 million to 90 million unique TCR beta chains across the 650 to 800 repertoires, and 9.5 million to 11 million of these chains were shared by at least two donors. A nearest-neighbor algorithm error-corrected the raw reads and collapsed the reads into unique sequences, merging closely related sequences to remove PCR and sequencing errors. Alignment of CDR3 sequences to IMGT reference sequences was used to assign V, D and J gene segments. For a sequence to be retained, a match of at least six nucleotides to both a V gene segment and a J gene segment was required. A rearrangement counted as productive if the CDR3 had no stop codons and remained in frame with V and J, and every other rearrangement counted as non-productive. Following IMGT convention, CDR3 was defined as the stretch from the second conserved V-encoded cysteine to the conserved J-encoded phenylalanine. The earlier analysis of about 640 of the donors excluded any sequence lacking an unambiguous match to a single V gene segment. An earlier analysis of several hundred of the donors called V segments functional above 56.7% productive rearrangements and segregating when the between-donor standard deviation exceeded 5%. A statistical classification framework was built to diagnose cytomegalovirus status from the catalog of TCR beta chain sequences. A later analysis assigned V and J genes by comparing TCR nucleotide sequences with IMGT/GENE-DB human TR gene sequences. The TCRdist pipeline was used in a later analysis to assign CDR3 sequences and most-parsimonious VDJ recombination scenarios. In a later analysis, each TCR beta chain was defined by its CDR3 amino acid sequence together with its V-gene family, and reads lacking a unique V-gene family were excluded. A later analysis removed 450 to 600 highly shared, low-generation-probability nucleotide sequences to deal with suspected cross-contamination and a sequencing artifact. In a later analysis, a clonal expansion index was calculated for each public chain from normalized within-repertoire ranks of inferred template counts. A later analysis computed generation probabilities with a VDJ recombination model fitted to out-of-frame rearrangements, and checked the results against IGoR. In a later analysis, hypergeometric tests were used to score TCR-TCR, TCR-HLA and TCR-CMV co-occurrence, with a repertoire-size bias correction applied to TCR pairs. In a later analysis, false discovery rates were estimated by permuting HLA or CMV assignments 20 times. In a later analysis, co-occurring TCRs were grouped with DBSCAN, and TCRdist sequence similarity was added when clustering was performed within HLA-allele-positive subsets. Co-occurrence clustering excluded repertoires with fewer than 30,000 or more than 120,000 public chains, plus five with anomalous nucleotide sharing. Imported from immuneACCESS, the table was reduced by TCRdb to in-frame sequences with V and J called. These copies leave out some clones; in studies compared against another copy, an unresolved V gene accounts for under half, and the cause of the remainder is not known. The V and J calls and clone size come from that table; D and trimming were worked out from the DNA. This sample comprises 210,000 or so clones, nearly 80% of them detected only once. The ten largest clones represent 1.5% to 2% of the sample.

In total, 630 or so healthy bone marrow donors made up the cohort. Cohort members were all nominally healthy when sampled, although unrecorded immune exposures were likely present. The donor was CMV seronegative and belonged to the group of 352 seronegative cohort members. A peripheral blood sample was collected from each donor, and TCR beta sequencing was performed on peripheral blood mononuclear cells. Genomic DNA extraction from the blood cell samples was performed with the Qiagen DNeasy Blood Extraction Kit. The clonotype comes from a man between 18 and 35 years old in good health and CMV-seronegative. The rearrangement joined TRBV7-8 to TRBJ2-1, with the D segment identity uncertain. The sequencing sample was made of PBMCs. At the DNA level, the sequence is TGTGCCAGCAGCTTATCGGGCAATGAGCAGTTCTTC. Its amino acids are CASSLSGNEQFF.